This T cell receptor (beta chain) was documented in a study of blood T cell repertoires in COVID-19. Study background: Samples taken during acute and convalescent COVID-19 were collected in the United States, Italy and Spain. PBMCs, B-cell-depleted T cells, or T cells provided the cDNA or gDNA that made up the material.

The J segment lost 9 bases and the V segment lost 5 bases, leaving 11 bases of the junction unmatched. This CDR3 region has 15 residues. Per the germline V gene, CDR1 is LNHDA and CDR2 is SQIVND (reference sequence). The assay was immunoSEQ multiplex PCR, and TCRdb's table has in-frame clones only and misses some. The table records a few hundred thousand clones, 70% to 90% of them present only once. Sequencing was performed on peripheral blood. The sequence was collected from a young woman with COVID-19, enrolled during active disease. The chain is built from TRBV19 and TRBJ1-5, with 9 bases aligning to TRBD1. The CDR3 nucleotides read TGTGCCAGTAGTGCGACCGGGACAGGGTATCCGCCCCAGCATTTT. Amino acids: CASSATGTGYPPQHF.